What follows is one T cell receptor (beta chain) and its context. Its antigen remains unknown. The sequenced target, TCR beta, came from blood CD8+ and CD4+ T cells. These data are taken from a study of CD8 T cells in Susac syndrome. Study outcomes and limitations: That the number of individuals in its TCR sequencing and HLA analysis was relatively small was acknowledged by the study.

With random hexamers, reverse transcription was performed on about 0.5 to 1 ug of RNA. A multiplex approach, immunoSEQ multiplex PCR, amplified TCR beta CDR3 across 54 Vbeta and 13 Jbeta. Using its own MiXCR run on the immunoSEQ multiplex PCR reads, TCRdb lists one record per CDR3 protein. The sample lists 200,000 or so distinct CDR3 sequences; around 90% were seen once. CDR1 and CDR2 (germline): GTSNPN, SVGIG (reference sequence). The germline V and J ends were trimmed by 1 base and 4 bases, with 21 bases remaining between them. The CDR3 sequence is 17 residues long. Source material: CD8+ T cells from PBMCs. The receptor's source is a human donor with multiple sclerosis. The V gene is TRBV30, the J gene TRBJ2-3; D is perhaps TRBD1 (6 bases). DNA for the CDR3: TGTGCCTGGAGTGACGACTCAGGACAGATCTTCGCAGATACGCAGTATTTT. The encoded protein is CAWSDDSGQIFADTQYF.